The rows below give T cell receptor beta chains drawn from one sample of a study of shared T cell receptors in the human thymus. Here immunoSEQ multiplex PCR was the method, and the copy in TCRdb shows in-frame clones only, minus some. The sample consists of under 850,000 clones, approximately 90% of them appearing once. These data are also associated with another study on human thymus T cells.

Sequencing used thymocytes. These receptors were collected from a boy less than two years old with a congenital heart defect. Both conserved end residues are part of each CDR3. A D gene is named only where the DNA matches it firmly. A clone size is listed for some rows: how often the clone was seen (once, few, many), or a class if it is expanded.

clone_size | j_call | d_call | v_call | cdr3_aa
NA | TRBJ1-5 | NA | TRBV27 | CASSPLFHQPQHF
NA | TRBJ2-3 | TRBD2 | TRBV27 | CASSLKLAETDTQYF
NA | TRBJ2-7 | TRBD1 | TRBV29-1 | CSKRDRQGCYEQYF
few | TRBJ1-2 | TRBD1 | TRBV28 | CASSTRTGGGYTF
once | TRBJ2-2 | TRBD2 | TRBV4-1 | CASSHGLAGNTGELFF
NA | TRBJ2-2 | TRBD1 | TRBV7-2 | CASSPDRVRNTGELFF
NA | TRBJ2-3 | NA | TRBV7-8 | CASSLFAGSPDTQYF
NA | TRBJ1-4 | NA | TRBV28 | CASSLEGTNEKLFF
NA | TRBJ1-1 | NA | TRBV19 | CASNRELNTEAFF
NA | TRBJ2-7 | TRBD2 | TRBV2 | CASSERGGLAVYEQYF
few | TRBJ1-1 | NA | TRBV5-4 | CASSLGGNTEAFF
NA | TRBJ2-1 | TRBD2 | TRBV27 | CASIGLAGDNEQFF
NA | TRBJ1-5 | NA | TRBV6-1 | CASSERSGVSNQPQHF
NA | TRBJ2-1 | TRBD2 | TRBV6-4 | CASSDYGRADNEQFF
few | TRBJ2-2 | TRBD2 | TRBV7-9 | CASSPKREGSNTGELFF
NA | TRBJ2-7 | TRBD2 | TRBV6-5 | CASSPGLAGSYEQYF
NA | TRBJ2-1 | NA | TRBV27 | CASSFGVSYNEQFF
NA | TRBJ2-3 | NA | TRBV4-3 | CASSQSTSSYTDTQYF
NA | TRBJ1-4 | NA | TRBV6-5 | CASSYSTGANEKLFF
NA | TRBJ2-7 | NA | TRBV18 | CASSPGPGEQYF
NA | TRBJ2-1 | TRBD2 | TRBV6-5 | CASSPTSGVYDEQFF
NA | TRBJ2-7 | TRBD1 | TRBV5-1 | CASRAGQGDYEQYF
NA | TRBJ2-7 | TRBD2 | TRBV4-3 | CASSQQLGGEPHRYEQYF
NA | TRBJ2-5 | TRBD1 | TRBV18 | CASSPTGQKGQETQYF
NA | TRBJ1-1 | NA | TRBV30 | CAWSHGTPIVYTEAFF
few | TRBJ2-1 | TRBD2 | TRBV5-4 | CASSFNTSANEQFF
few | TRBJ2-5 | NA | TRBV21-1 | CASSKRDSPPAWQYF
NA | TRBJ2-2 | TRBD2 | TRBV11-3 | CASSLDRSASGRDGELFF
NA | TRBJ2-1 | NA | TRBV7-2 | CASSLGAGANEQFF
NA | TRBJ2-1 | TRBD2 | TRBV7-2 | CASSLAGGINNEQFF